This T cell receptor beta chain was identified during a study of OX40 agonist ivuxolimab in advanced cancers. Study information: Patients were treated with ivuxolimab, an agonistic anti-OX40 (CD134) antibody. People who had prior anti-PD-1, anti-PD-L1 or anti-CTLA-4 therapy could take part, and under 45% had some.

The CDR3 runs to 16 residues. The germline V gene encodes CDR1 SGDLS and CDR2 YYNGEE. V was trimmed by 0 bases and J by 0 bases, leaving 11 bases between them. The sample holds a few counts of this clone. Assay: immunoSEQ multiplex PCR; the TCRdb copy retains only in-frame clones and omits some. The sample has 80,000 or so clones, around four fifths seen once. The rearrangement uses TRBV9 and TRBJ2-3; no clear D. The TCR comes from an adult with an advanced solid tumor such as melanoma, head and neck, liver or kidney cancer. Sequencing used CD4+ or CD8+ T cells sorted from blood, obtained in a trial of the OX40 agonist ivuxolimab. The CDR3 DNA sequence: TGTGCCAGCAGCGTAGAGCTCGGCTCTAGCACAGATACGCAGTATTTT. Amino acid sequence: CASSVELGSSTDTQYF.